Given below is one TCR beta chain in context. This sample was taken from a study of CD4+ T cells in melanoma. The length of the CDR3 is 17 residues. Per germline, CDR1 SEHNR and CDR2 FQNEAQ (reference sequence). V lost 11 bases to trimming and J lost 2 bases; unmatched junction nucleotides: 12. Sequenced by immunoSEQ multiplex PCR; TCRdb stores in-frame clones only, minus some. The sample includes around 19,000 clones, over 75% of them seen just once. The source material was cells from a culture (not recorded whether cultured in vitro). This clonotype originated in a human donor with melanoma. V and J are TRBV7-9 and TRBJ2-5, with 15 bases identical to TRBD2. The CDR3 sequence: CAAHGTSGGTTQETQYF. The CDR3 DNA sequence: TGTGCCGCCCACGGGACTAGCGGGGGGACGACTCAAGAGACCCAGTACTTC.